Listed below are T cell receptor beta chains from one sample, sequenced in a study of T cell responses to AZD1222 COVID-19 vaccine. Sequencing used immunoSEQ multiplex PCR; TCRdb keeps in-frame clones, though not all of them. The sample contains tens of thousands of clones, approximately 86% of which appear only once. Sequencing was performed on peripheral blood, taken 28 days after the second AZD1222 dose. The receptors originated from an adult who received the AZD1222 COVID-19 vaccine. The CDR3 runs from the conserved cysteine through the conserved F or W. D genes are given only for firm matches. Size is stated for part of the rows, as once, few or many counts, or as a class when the clone is expanded.

-,-,TRBJ2-7,TRBV14,TGTGCCAGCAGCCAGGTCCAGATAGGGACCTACGAGCAGTACTTC,CASSQVQIGTYEQYF
TRBD1,-,TRBJ2-7,TRBV7-7,TGTGCTAGCAGCTTTCGCAGGGACAGCTACGAGCAGTACTTC,CASSFRRDSYEQYF
-,-,TRBJ1-6,TRBV30,TGTGCCTGGAGTGTACCCAAATCACCCCTCCACTTT,CAWSVPKSPLHF
-,-,TRBJ1-4,TRBV2,TGTGCCGGAAGGGAAATCCAGCTAGGTGAAAAACTGTTTTTT,CAGREIQLGEKLFF
TRBD1,-,TRBJ2-7,TRBV19,TGTGCCAGTAGTATAGCACCGACAGGGGACTACGAGCAGTACTTC,CASSIAPTGDYEQYF
TRBD1,once,TRBJ2-7,TRBV2,TGTGCCAGCAGGGGGACAGGGGGCTTTACGAGTGCCTACGAGCAGTACTTC,CASRGTGGFTSAYEQYF
TRBD1,-,TRBJ2-7,TRBV19,TGTGCCAGTAGGTGGGGACAGGGACACTACGAGCAGTACTTC,CASRWGQGHYEQYF
-,few,TRBJ1-2,TRBV7-9,TGTGCCAGCAGCTTAGTAGTAGGTCCTAACTATGGCTACACCTTC,CASSLVVGPNYGYTF
TRBD1,-,TRBJ2-7,TRBV16,TGTGCCAGCAGCCAACTAGGGGGCGGATCCTACGAGCAGTACTTC,CASSQLGGGSYEQYF
TRBD1,-,TRBJ1-3,TRBV18,TGTGCCAGCTCACCTCAGGGGGCTTATGGAAACACCATATATTTT,CASSPQGAYGNTIYF
TRBD1,-,TRBJ1-1,TRBV6-5,TGTGCCAGCAGTTGGCAGGGGGTAACTGAAGCTTTCTTT,CASSWQGVTEAFF
-,-,TRBJ1-5,TRBV19,TGTGCCAGTAGTATAGTAGGGCAGAATAGCAATCAGCCCCAGCATTTT,CASSIVGQNSNQPQHF
-,-,TRBJ1-2,TRBV24-1,TGTGCCACCAGTGACGATGATCACTACACCTTC,CATSDDDHYTF
-,-,TRBJ2-1,TRBV6-5,TGTGCCAGCAGTTACTCGACGGGGGTTAGTTACAATGAGCAGTTCTTC,CASSYSTGVSYNEQFF
-,-,TRBJ2-6,TRBV28,TGTGCCAGCAGTTCACGAATAGCTGGGGCCAACGTCCTGACTTTC,CASSSRIAGANVLTF
-,-,TRBJ1-1,TRBV12-3/TRBV12-4,TGTGCCAGCACCCTCTATACCAACACTGAAGCTTTCTTT,CASTLYTNTEAFF
-,once,TRBJ1-3,TRBV28,TGTGCCAGCAGTTTCAGAAACACCATATATTTT,CASSFRNTIYF
-,-,TRBJ2-1,TRBV28,TGTGCCAGCAGCCTGCCAGCAGGATCCGAGGCCAATGAGCAGTTCTTC,CASSLPAGSEANEQFF
-,-,TRBJ1-5,TRBV6-5,TGTGCCAGCAGCCGGGACCAAGGCAGGGGTCAGCCCCAGCATTTT,CASSRDQGRGQPQHF
-,-,TRBJ2-6,TRBV27,TGTGCCAGCGTTACCGAGGGAGCTGGGGCCAACGTCCTGACTTTC,CASVTEGAGANVLTF
TRBD1,once,TRBJ1-2,TRBV2,TGTGCCAGCAGTCCGGGACAGGGGGTGTATGGCTACACCTTC,CASSPGQGVYGYTF
-,-,TRBJ2-3,TRBV6-5,TGTGCCAGCAGTTTGTACAGGGTAGATACGCAGTATTTT,CASSLYRVDTQYF
TRBD1,-,TRBJ2-1,TRBV9,TGTGCCAGCAGCGCAGAGGACAGGATTTACAATGAGCAGTTCTTC,CASSAEDRIYNEQFF
-,-,TRBJ1-5,TRBV4-2,TGTGCCAGCAGCATACCTGGTAGGATAGATCAGCCCCAGCATTTT,CASSIPGRIDQPQHF
TRBD2,once,TRBJ2-5,TRBV7-2,TGTGCCAGCAGCTTAGAAGGCGGCGGGAGAAAGACCCAGTACTTC,CASSLEGGGRKTQYF
TRBD1,-,TRBJ1-2,TRBV23-1,TGCGCCAGCGGAACAGGGGTCGGCTACACCTTC,CASGTGVGYTF
-,-,TRBJ1-2,TRBV6-1,TGTGCCAGCAGTGCCTCCCAGTTTTTCGGGGGGGTAGAAGGCTACACCTTC,CASSASQFFGGVEGYTF
-,-,TRBJ2-7,TRBV30,TGTGCCAGAATCGAGGTAGACTCCTACGAGCAGTACTTC,CARIEVDSYEQYF
-,-,TRBJ1-2,TRBV7-2,TGTGCCAGCAGCGCGGACAGTCTTGTCTATGGCTACACCTTC,CASSADSLVYGYTF
-,-,TRBJ1-1,TRBV2,TGTGCCAGCAATCCCCAGGGCCACATGAACACTGAAGCTTTCTTT,CASNPQGHMNTEAFF
TRBD1,-,TRBJ1-4,TRBV19,TGTGCCAGTAGTATGAGGACAGGGGTGGTCGAAAAACTGTTTTTT,CASSMRTGVVEKLFF
TRBD2,once,TRBJ2-2,TRBV10-1,TGCGCCAGCAGTGAGTCGGGGACTAGCGGGAGGGCCGGCGGGGCCGGGGAGCTGTTTTTT,CASSESGTSGRAGGAGELFF
TRBD1,few,TRBJ1-4,TRBV7-8,TGTGCCAGCAGTGGTGGGACAGGGTATGAAAAACTGTTTTTT,CASSGGTGYEKLFF
TRBD1,-,TRBJ1-5,TRBV7-9,TGTGCCAGCAGCCCGACAGGGGGCGCGGATCAGCCCCAGCATTTT,CASSPTGGADQPQHF
TRBD2,-,TRBJ2-3,TRBV9,TGTGCCAGCAGCGTTGGCGGGGGGTACACAGATACGCAGTATTTT,CASSVGGGYTDTQYF
-,-,TRBJ1-2,TRBV6-5,TGTGCCAGCACCCCGGGACATAACGGCTACACCTTC,CASTPGHNGYTF
TRBD1,few,TRBJ1-2,TRBV28,TGTGCCAGCACCCCGGGACAGCGAAGGTATGGCTACACCTTC,CASTPGQRRYGYTF
TRBD2,-,TRBJ2-3,TRBV5-1,TGCGCCAGCAGCTTGGGGCGGGGGACAGATACGCAGTATTTT,CASSLGRGTDTQYF